This T cell receptor beta chain stems from a study of Graves' ophthalmopathy and Graves' hyperthyroidism. This clonotype came up many times. Its target is not known. Trimming cost V 8 bases and J 8 bases, with 15 bases left between them. Germline CDR1 and CDR2: MNHEY and SVGAGI. CDR3 size: 13 residues. Amplifying from RNA transcripts, the study obtained TCR beta CDR3 regions. The first round was an RT-PCR with HTBI primers, and the second round was a multiplex PCR. TCRdb analysed the multiplex PCR reads with MiXCR anew, one entry per CDR3 protein. This table holds 300,000 to 500,000 distinct CDR3 sequences, approximately 15% found once. No ophthalmopathy within 18 months of follow-up signified stable hyperthyroidism. Newly diagnosed, the hyperthyroidism patients had under 2 months' duration and were aged 18 to 65. The diagnosis combined clinical symptoms, thyroxine, TRAb, thyroid ultrasound and orbital computed tomography scans.

The study's findings and limits: Also, most clonotypes expanded in the thyroid above 0.001 frequency appeared in blood.

The TCR originated in a woman under 30 with stable Graves' hyperthyroidism. The V gene is TRBV6-5, the J gene TRBJ2-2, with D unresolved. Sequenced sample: peripheral blood. DNA of the CDR3: TGTGCCAGCCGACATGGCCCCACGGGGGAGCTGTTTTTT. Its translation is CASRHGPTGELFF.